Below, 2 T cell receptor beta chains from the same sample are listed, as sequenced in a study of spatial heterogeneity in lung cancer. Time point reported: sample taken at primary tumor resection. General observations from the study: Expanded intratumoral alpha and beta TCR counts tracked tumor mutation counts.

These receptors' antigens are unknown. TCRdb ran MiXCR on the 5' RACE reads and lists one entry per CDR3 protein. The data show around 100,000 distinct CDR3 sequences, with about 4.6% seen just once and 21% held by the top ten. The specimen was lung tumor tissue, collected at surgery. These receptors originate from a male donor with early-stage non-small cell lung cancer.

Of note for this clonotype: A much larger clone differs from this one at a single base, so this may be a read error. This sequence joins TRBV7-9 and TRBJ1-3, with unresolved D. The CDR3 contains 15 residues. The germline CDR1 and CDR2 sequences are SEHNR and FQNEAQ (reference sequence). V was shortened by 2 bases and J by 2 bases, with 10 bases between the two germline ends. The CDR3 DNA follows: TGTGCCAGCAGCTTACTCCCAGGAACTGGAAACACCATATATTTT. This encodes CASSLLPGTGNTIYF.

This clonotype was counted many times. The chain employs TRBV20-1 and TRBJ2-1; D remains ambiguous. CDR1 and CDR2 from the germline V gene are DFQATT and SNEGSKA (reference sequence). V was shortened by 5 bases and J by 7 bases, with 15 bases between the two germline ends. The CDR3 loop spans 13 amino acids. CDR3 amino acids: CSALHSHRNEQFF. In nucleotides, the CDR3 is TGCAGTGCTCTTCACTCCCACCGAAATGAGCAGTTCTTC.